The T cell receptor (beta chain) described here comes from a study of cytomegalovirus exposure and HLA in healthy donors. Overall study results and limits: Previous analysis showed most TCR beta V segments were productive about 87% or about 30% of the time. Because they were indistinguishable, some V segments, including TRBV6-2 and TRBV6-3, were excluded.

J lost 5 bases, V lost 8 bases, and 7 bases had no gene match. The CDR3 has 13 amino acids. Germline V lookup: CDR1 SGHAT, CDR2 FQNNGV. Healthy bone marrow donors formed the donor group. A word on this clone: Its antigen is not identified.

The PCR was carried out with 60 Vbeta primers and 13 Jbeta primers. The repertoire was sequenced with immunoSEQ multiplex PCR; TCRdb's copy has only in-frame clones and lacks some. Of over 90,000 clones detected, 65% to 80% appear once; the ten largest clones hold 11% to 15%. The source is an older woman in good health and CMV-seropositive. This chain uses TRBV11-2 with TRBJ2-3; 7 bases map to TRBD2. Sequenced sample: PBMCs. The DNA of the CDR3 is TGTGCCAGCGGGACTATCCTAATAGATACGCAGTATTTT. This encodes CASGTILIDTQYF.